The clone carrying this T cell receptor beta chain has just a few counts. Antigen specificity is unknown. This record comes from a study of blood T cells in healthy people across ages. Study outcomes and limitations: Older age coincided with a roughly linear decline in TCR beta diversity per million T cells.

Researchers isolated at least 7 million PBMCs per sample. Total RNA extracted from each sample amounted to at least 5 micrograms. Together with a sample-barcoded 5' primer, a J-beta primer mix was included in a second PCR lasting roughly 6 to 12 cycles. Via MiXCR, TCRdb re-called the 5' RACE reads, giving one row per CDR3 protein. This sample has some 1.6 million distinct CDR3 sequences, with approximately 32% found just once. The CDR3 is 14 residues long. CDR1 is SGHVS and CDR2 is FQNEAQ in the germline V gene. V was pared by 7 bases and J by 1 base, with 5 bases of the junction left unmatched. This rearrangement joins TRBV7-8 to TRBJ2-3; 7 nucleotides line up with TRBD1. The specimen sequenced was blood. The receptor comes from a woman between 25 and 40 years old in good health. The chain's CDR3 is CASKIGTGTDTQYF. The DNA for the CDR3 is TGTGCCAGCAAAATCGGGACAGGCACAGATACGCAGTATTTT.